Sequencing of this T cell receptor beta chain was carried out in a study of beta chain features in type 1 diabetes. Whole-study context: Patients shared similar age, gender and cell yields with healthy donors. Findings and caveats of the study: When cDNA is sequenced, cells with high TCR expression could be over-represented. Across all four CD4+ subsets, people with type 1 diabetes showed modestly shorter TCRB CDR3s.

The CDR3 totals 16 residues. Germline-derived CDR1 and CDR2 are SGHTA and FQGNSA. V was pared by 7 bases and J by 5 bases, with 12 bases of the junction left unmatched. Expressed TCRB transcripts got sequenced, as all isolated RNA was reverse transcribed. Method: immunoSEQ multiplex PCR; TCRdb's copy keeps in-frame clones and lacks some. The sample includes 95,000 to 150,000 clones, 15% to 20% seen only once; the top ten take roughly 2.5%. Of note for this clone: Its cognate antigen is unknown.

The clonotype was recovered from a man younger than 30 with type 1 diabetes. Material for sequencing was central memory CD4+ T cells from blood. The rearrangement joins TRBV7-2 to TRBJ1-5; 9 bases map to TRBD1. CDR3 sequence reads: CASILGDRDGDQPQHF. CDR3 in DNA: TGTGCCAGCATCTTGGGGGACAGGGATGGGGATCAGCCCCAGCATTTT.